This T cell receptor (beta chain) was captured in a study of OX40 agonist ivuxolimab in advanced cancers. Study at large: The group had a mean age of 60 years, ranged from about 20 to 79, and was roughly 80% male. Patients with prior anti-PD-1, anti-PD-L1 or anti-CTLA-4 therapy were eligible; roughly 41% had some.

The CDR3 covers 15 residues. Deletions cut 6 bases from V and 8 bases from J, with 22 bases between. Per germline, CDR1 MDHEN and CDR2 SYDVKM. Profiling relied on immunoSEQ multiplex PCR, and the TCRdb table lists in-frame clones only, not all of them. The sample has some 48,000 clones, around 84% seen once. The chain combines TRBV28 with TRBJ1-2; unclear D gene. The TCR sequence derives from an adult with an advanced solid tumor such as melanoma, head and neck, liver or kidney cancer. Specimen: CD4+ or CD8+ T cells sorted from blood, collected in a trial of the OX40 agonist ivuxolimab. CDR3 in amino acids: CASRALHTLARGYTF. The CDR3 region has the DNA TGTGCCAGCAGAGCCCTTCACACCCTCGCGAGGGGCTACACCTTC.